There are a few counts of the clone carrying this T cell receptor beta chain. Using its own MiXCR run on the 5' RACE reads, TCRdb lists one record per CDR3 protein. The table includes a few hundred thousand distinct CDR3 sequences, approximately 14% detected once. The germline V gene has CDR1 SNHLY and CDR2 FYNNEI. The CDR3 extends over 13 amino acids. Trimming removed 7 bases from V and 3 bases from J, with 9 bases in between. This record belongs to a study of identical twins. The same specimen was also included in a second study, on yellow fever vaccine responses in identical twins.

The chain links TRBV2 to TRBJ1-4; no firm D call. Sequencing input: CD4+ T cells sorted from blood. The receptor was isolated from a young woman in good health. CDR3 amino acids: CASIKQSNEKLFF. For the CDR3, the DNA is TGTGCCAGCATAAAACAGTCTAATGAAAAACTGTTTTTT.